These T cell receptor beta chains were read from a single sample in a study of memory B cells and T cells in multiple sclerosis. These receptors' targets are unknown. Sequenced by immunoSEQ multiplex PCR; TCRdb stores in-frame clones only, minus some. The sample carries 30,000 or so clones, about 84% recorded once. The sequenced material came from PBMCs from blood kept in culture. These receptors were obtained from a human donor with multiple sclerosis. CDR3s include the opening cysteine and the closing phenylalanine or tryptophan. D genes are given only for firm matches. Some rows mark clone size as missing; the rest say once, few, many or name a class of expanded clone.

d_gene: NA
j_gene: TRBJ1-2
v_gene: TRBV6-1
abundance: NA
CDR3aa: CASHSPNYGYTF
CDR3nt: TGTGCCAGCCATAGTCCTAACTATGGCTACACCTTC

d_gene: NA
j_gene: TRBJ1-3
v_gene: TRBV9
abundance: NA
CDR3aa: CASSARGGDPGNTIYF
CDR3nt: TGTGCCAGCAGCGCCCGTGGAGGGGACCCTGGAAACACCATATATTTT

d_gene: TRBD1
j_gene: TRBJ1-1
v_gene: TRBV11-1
abundance: NA
CDR3aa: CASSSGQGAGEAFF
CDR3nt: TGTGCCAGCAGCTCTGGACAGGGGGCCGGTGAAGCTTTCTTT

d_gene: NA
j_gene: TRBJ2-1
v_gene: TRBV4-1
abundance: once
CDR3aa: CASSQEWGDSYNEQFF
CDR3nt: TGCGCCAGCAGCCAAGAATGGGGGGACTCCTACAATGAGCAGTTCTTC

d_gene: NA
j_gene: TRBJ2-1
v_gene: TRBV30
abundance: NA
CDR3aa: CAWAAHSYNEQFF
CDR3nt: TGTGCCTGGGCTGCCCACTCCTACAATGAGCAGTTCTTC

d_gene: NA
j_gene: TRBJ1-1
v_gene: TRBV18
abundance: NA
CDR3aa: CASSPMQDLEAFF
CDR3nt: TGTGCCAGCTCACCGATGCAGGACCTTGAAGCTTTCTTT

d_gene: NA
j_gene: TRBJ2-1
v_gene: TRBV9
abundance: NA
CDR3aa: CASSGDGWSYNEQFF
CDR3nt: TGTGCCAGCAGCGGCGACGGTTGGTCCTACAATGAGCAGTTCTTC

d_gene: TRBD1
j_gene: TRBJ2-7
v_gene: TRBV6-5
abundance: NA
CDR3aa: CASSFRDRGDYEQYF
CDR3nt: TGTGCCAGCAGTTTCCGGGACAGGGGCGACTACGAGCAGTACTTC

d_gene: NA
j_gene: TRBJ2-5
v_gene: TRBV4-1
abundance: once
CDR3aa: CASSQDRTETQYF
CDR3nt: TGCGCCAGCAGCCAAGATCGTACGGAGACCCAGTACTTC

d_gene: TRBD2
j_gene: TRBJ2-5
v_gene: TRBV6-5
abundance: NA
CDR3aa: CASSYFRLAELQTQYF
CDR3nt: TGTGCCAGCAGTTACTTCAGGCTAGCGGAGTTACAGACCCAGTACTTC

d_gene: TRBD1
j_gene: TRBJ2-2
v_gene: TRBV2
abundance: NA
CDR3aa: CASLGTANTGELFF
CDR3nt: TGTGCCAGCCTAGGGACAGCTAACACCGGGGAGCTGTTTTTT

d_gene: NA
j_gene: TRBJ1-5
v_gene: TRBV28
abundance: NA
CDR3aa: CASSSTEGLQPQHF
CDR3nt: TGTGCCAGCAGTTCGACGGAGGGGCTTCAGCCCCAGCATTTT

d_gene: NA
j_gene: TRBJ2-7
v_gene: TRBV4-3
abundance: NA
CDR3aa: CASSLITGDYEQYF
CDR3nt: TGCGCCAGCAGCCTCATAACCGGGGACTACGAGCAGTACTTC

d_gene: NA
j_gene: TRBJ1-2
v_gene: TRBV2
abundance: NA
CDR3aa: CASSVGQGSLNYGYTF
CDR3nt: TGTGCCAGCAGTGTCGGGCAGGGCTCATTGAACTATGGCTACACCTTC

d_gene: TRBD1
j_gene: TRBJ1-2
v_gene: TRBV28
abundance: NA
CDR3aa: CASNTGTDGYTF
CDR3nt: TGTGCCAGCAATACCGGGACAGATGGCTACACCTTC

d_gene: NA
j_gene: TRBJ2-1
v_gene: TRBV28
abundance: few
CDR3aa: CASSIGTAPYNEQFF
CDR3nt: TGTGCCAGCAGTATCGGGACCGCACCCTACAATGAGCAGTTCTTC

d_gene: TRBD2
j_gene: TRBJ2-4
v_gene: TRBV5-1
abundance: few
CDR3aa: CASSLGSASGVQGAKNIQYF
CDR3nt: TGCGCCAGCAGCTTGGGGAGCGCTAGCGGGGTCCAGGGTGCCAAAAACATTCAGTACTTC

d_gene: TRBD2
j_gene: TRBJ2-1
v_gene: TRBV6-6
abundance: once
CDR3aa: CASSYGSGNSYNEQFF
CDR3nt: TGTGCCAGCAGTTACGGGAGCGGGAACTCCTACAATGAGCAGTTCTTC

d_gene: NA
j_gene: TRBJ1-4
v_gene: TRBV6-6
abundance: NA
CDR3aa: CASSSQDNIEKLFF
CDR3nt: TGTGCCAGCAGTTCACAGGATAACATTGAAAAACTGTTTTTT

d_gene: NA
j_gene: TRBJ2-3
v_gene: TRBV21-1
abundance: NA
CDR3aa: CASSRSPLLPDTQYF
CDR3nt: TGTGCCAGCAGTAGATCTCCTCTGCTGCCAGATACGCAGTATTTT

d_gene: TRBD2
j_gene: TRBJ2-4
v_gene: TRBV28
abundance: NA
CDR3aa: CASRSQTSGKNIQYF
CDR3nt: TGTGCCAGCAGAAGTCAAACTAGCGGAAAAAACATTCAGTACTTC

d_gene: NA
j_gene: TRBJ1-6
v_gene: TRBV6-1
abundance: NA
CDR3aa: CASSGRSLNSPLHF
CDR3nt: TGTGCCAGCAGTGGCCGGTCCCTTAATTCACCCCTCCACTTT

d_gene: NA
j_gene: TRBJ2-5
v_gene: TRBV9
abundance: NA
CDR3aa: CASSVVAGRDETQYF
CDR3nt: TGTGCCAGCAGCGTAGTAGCAGGTCGGGACGAGACCCAGTACTTC